This is a list of T cell receptor beta chains from one sample in a study of early T cells in non-severe SARS-CoV-2 infection. TCRdb re-called the 5' RACE reads through MiXCR, storing one row per CDR3 protein. The repertoire consists of some 18,000 distinct CDR3 sequences, with around 5.7% occurring once and the leading ten covering 6.3%. The sequencing sample was made of whole blood. All receptors derive from an adult who was a healthcare worker with PCR-confirmed SARS-CoV-2 infection or an uninfected control (not recorded which). The CDR3 runs from the conserved cysteine through the conserved F or W. A D gene is named only where the DNA matches it firmly. Size values are once, few and many counts, or a class for expanded clones, and some rows have none.

clone_size j_call v_call d_call cdr3_aa cdr3_nt
many TRBJ1-5 TRBV6-6 NA CASSYRGYYQPQHF TGTGCCAGCAGTTACCGAGGGTACTATCAGCCCCAGCATTTT
many TRBJ2-7 TRBV28 NA CASSSGVYEQYF TGTGCCAGCAGTTCGGGAGTCTACGAGCAGTACTTC
medium-sized TRBJ2-1 TRBV20-1 TRBD2 CSASSGGSGRYNEQFF TGCAGTGCTAGTTCCGGGGGTAGCGGGAGGTACAATGAGCAGTTCTTC
NA TRBJ2-1 TRBV6-6 TRBD2 CASSYAGVGNEQFF TGTGCCAGCAGTTACGCGGGAGTGGGCAATGAGCAGTTCTTC
many TRBJ2-3 TRBV18 TRBD2 CASSPLGLAGGSTDTQYF TGTGCCAGCTCACCCCTCGGACTAGCGGGAGGAAGCACAGATACGCAGTATTTT
many TRBJ2-1 TRBV6-1 NA CASRATVYNEQFF TGTGCCAGCAGAGCGACAGTCTACAATGAGCAGTTCTTC
many TRBJ2-3 TRBV28 NA CASSTRMKGITDTQYF TGTGCCAGCAGTACCCGGATGAAGGGGATCACAGATACGCAGTATTTT
many TRBJ2-7 TRBV20-1 NA CSASGGPQQYF TGCAGTGCTAGCGGAGGGCCGCAGCAGTACTTC
many TRBJ2-7 TRBV6-6 NA CASSPRGRLGVEQYF TGTGCCAGCAGCCCGAGGGGGAGGCTTGGTGTCGAGCAGTACTTC
many TRBJ2-7 TRBV27 TRBD1 CASSIGQGLSYEQYF TGTGCCAGCAGTATCGGACAGGGACTCTCCTACGAGCAGTACTTC
many TRBJ1-5 TRBV19 NA CASSIDHQPQHF TGTGCCAGTAGTATAGATCATCAGCCCCAGCATTTT
many TRBJ2-7 TRBV11-2 TRBD2 CASSSGLAGEQYF TGTGCCAGCAGCTCCGGACTAGCGGGCGAGCAGTACTTC
many TRBJ2-2 TRBV4-2 TRBD2 CASSQESASGSLNTGELFF TGTGCCAGCAGCCAAGAGTCGGCTAGCGGTAGCCTGAACACCGGGGAGCTGTTTTTT
many TRBJ2-3 TRBV18 NA CASSPMDVTDTQYF TGTGCCAGCTCACCCATGGATGTCACAGATACGCAGTATTTT
medium-sized TRBJ2-7 TRBV24-1 NA CATSELGQIKHF TGTGCCACCAGTGAGCTCGGACAGATAAAGCACTTC
many TRBJ1-5 TRBV3-1 NA CASSQDLPGSPGYHQPQHF TGTGCCAGCAGCCAAGATCTGCCGGGGTCCCCAGGGTACCATCAGCCCCAGCATTTT
medium-sized TRBJ2-1 TRBV3-1 TRBD2 CASSQLRRGAGDVISGNEQFF TGTGCCAGCAGCCAACTTCGCAGGGGAGCGGGAGACGTTATTTCGGGTAATGAGCAGTTCTTC
many TRBJ2-2 TRBV30 NA CAWSRDLQVTGELFF TGTGCCTGGAGTAGAGACTTACAGGTCACCGGGGAGCTGTTTTTT
many TRBJ2-3 TRBV6-5 TRBD2 CASSHGTSGSSTDTQYF TGTGCCAGCAGCCACGGGACTAGCGGGAGTAGCACAGATACGCAGTATTTT
NA TRBJ2-1 TRBV24-1 NA CATSDRLSGAYNEQFF TGTGCCACCAGTGATCGCCTTAGCGGAGCCTACAATGAGCAGTTCTTC
many TRBJ1-2 TRBV6-6 NA CASRSYGYTF TGTGCCAGCAGGTCCTACGGCTACACCTTC
many TRBJ1-1 TRBV20-1 NA CSARASFEGVEVFF TGCAGTGCGAGGGCTTCCTTCGAAGGGGTTGAAGTTTTCTTT
many TRBJ2-7 TRBV11-2 NA CASSYDPGAGEQYF TGTGCCAGCAGCTATGATCCCGGGGCTGGAGAGCAGTACTTC
many TRBJ2-7 TRBV5-1 NA CASSLGRASSALEQYF TGCGCCAGCAGCTTGGGTCGGGCTTCTAGTGCCCTCGAGCAGTACTTC
many TRBJ2-6 TRBV19 TRBD2 CASSPRGGQSPSGANVLTF TGTGCCAGTAGTCCCCGGGGGGGGCAATCTCCCTCTGGGGCCAACGTCCTGACTTTC
few TRBJ2-5 TRBV5-1 TRBD2 CASSLGTSGILETQYF TGCGCCAGCAGCTTGGGGACTAGCGGCATTTTGGAGACCCAGTACTTC
medium-sized TRBJ2-5 TRBV29-1 TRBD2 CSVDGLAEETQYF TGCAGCGTTGATGGACTAGCGGAAGAGACCCAGTACTTC
few TRBJ1-5 TRBV6-6 NA CASSKTGHQGNQPQHF TGTGCCAGCAGTAAAACGGGGCATCAGGGCAATCAGCCCCAGCATTTT
NA TRBJ2-7 TRBV20-1 TRBD1 CSAREDRILSYEQYF TGCAGTGCTAGAGAGGACAGGATCCTCTCCTACGAGCAGTACTTC
many TRBJ2-1 TRBV7-3 TRBD2 CASSPLAGVSYNEQFF TGTGCCAGCAGCCCCTTAGCGGGAGTGTCCTACAATGAGCAGTTCTTC
many TRBJ2-5 TRBV4-2 NA CASSQERETQYF TGTGCCAGCAGCCAAGAGCGAGAGACCCAGTACTTC
many TRBJ2-3 TRBV11-3 NA CASSLGGWTDTQYF TGTGCCAGCAGCTTAGGAGGGTGGACAGATACGCAGTATTTT
NA TRBJ2-7 TRBV3-1 NA CASSRGAGAVYEQYF TGTGCCAGCAGCCGAGGGGCAGGGGCTGTCTACGAGCAGTACTTC
many TRBJ2-1 TRBV2 TRBD2 CASSVSRTSGSYYNEQFF TGTGCCAGCAGTGTCAGTCGGACTAGCGGGAGCTATTACAATGAGCAGTTCTTC
many TRBJ2-3 TRBV19 NA CASSIGALDTQYF TGTGCCAGTAGTATAGGGGCTCTTGATACGCAGTATTTT
NA TRBJ2-6 TRBV2 NA CASSEFRGGVLTF TGTGCCAGCAGTGAATTTAGAGGGGGCGTCCTGACTTTC
NA TRBJ2-1 TRBV7-2 NA CASSLAWRGAYNEQFF TGTGCCAGCAGCTTAGCGTGGAGGGGAGCCTACAATGAGCAGTTCTTC
many TRBJ2-1 TRBV2 NA CASSTLSRVEQFF TGTGCCAGCAGTACCCTTTCCCGCGTTGAGCAGTTCTTC
many TRBJ2-2 TRBV27 NA CASSDSLLGELFF TGTGCCAGCAGTGACTCACTCCTTGGGGAGCTGTTTTTT
many TRBJ1-5 TRBV24-1 NA CATSEPYSNQPQHF TGTGCCACCAGTGAACCCTATAGCAATCAGCCCCAGCATTTT
many TRBJ2-2 TRBV5-1 NA CASSLSTANTGELFF TGCGCCAGCAGCTTGTCGACGGCGAACACCGGGGAGCTGTTTTTT
many TRBJ1-1 TRBV12-3/TRBV12-4 TRBD1 CASRTGTVNTEAFF TGTGCCAGCAGAACCGGGACAGTGAACACTGAAGCTTTCTTT
medium-sized TRBJ2-3 TRBV30 NA CAWSVLHDTQYF TGTGCCTGGAGTGTTCTGCACGATACGCAGTATTTT
medium-sized TRBJ1-1 TRBV6-1 TRBD1 CASIRGGDRENTEAFF TGTGCCAGCATCCGAGGGGGTGACAGGGAGAACACTGAAGCTTTCTTT
medium-sized TRBJ2-5 TRBV10-3 NA CAISDHLQETQYF TGTGCCATCAGTGACCATTTACAAGAGACCCAGTACTTC
many TRBJ1-5 TRBV20-1 TRBD1 CSARYRGRGNQPQHF TGCAGTGCTCGATACAGGGGAAGAGGCAATCAGCCCCAGCATTTT
few TRBJ2-7 TRBV12-5 NA CASGLVRLTYEQYF TGTGCTAGTGGTTTGGTACGTCTGACCTACGAGCAGTACTTC
many TRBJ2-5 TRBV12-3/TRBV12-4 NA CASSSSTRAQYF TGTGCCAGCAGTTCCTCGACCCGCGCCCAGTACTTC